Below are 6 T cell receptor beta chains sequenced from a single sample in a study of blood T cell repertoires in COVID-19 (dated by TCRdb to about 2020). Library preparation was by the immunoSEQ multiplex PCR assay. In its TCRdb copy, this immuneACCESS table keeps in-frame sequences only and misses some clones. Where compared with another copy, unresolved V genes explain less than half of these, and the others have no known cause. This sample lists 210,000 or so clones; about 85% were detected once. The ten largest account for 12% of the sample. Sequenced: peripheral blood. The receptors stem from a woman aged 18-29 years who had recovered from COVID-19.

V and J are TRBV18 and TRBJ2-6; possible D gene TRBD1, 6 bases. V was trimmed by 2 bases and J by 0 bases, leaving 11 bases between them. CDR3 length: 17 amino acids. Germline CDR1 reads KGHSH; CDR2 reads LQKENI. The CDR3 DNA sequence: TGTGCCAGCTCACCAGCAGGGGCGAGCTCTGGGGCCAACGTCCTGACTTTC. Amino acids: CASSPAGASSGANVLTF. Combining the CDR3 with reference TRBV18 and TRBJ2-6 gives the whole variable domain NAGVMQNPRHLVRRRGQEARLRCSPMKGHSHVYWYRQLPEEGLKFMVYLQKENIIDESGMPKERFSAEFPKEGPSILRIQQVVRGDSAAYFCASSPAGASSGANVLTFGAGSRLTVL.

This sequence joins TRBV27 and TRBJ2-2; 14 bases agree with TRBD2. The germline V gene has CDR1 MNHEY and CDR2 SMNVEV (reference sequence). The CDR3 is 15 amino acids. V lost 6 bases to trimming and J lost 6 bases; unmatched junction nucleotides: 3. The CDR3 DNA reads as TGTGCCAGCAGGCCGACTAGCGGGAGGGCCGGGGAGCTGTTTTTT. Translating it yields CASRPTSGRAGELFF.

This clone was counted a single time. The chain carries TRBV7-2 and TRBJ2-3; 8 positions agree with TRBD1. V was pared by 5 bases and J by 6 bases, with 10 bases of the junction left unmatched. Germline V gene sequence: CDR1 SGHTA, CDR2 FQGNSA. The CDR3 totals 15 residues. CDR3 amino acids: CASSQDRVSSDTQYF. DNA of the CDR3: TGTGCCAGCAGCCAGGACAGGGTATCTTCGGATACGCAGTATTTT.

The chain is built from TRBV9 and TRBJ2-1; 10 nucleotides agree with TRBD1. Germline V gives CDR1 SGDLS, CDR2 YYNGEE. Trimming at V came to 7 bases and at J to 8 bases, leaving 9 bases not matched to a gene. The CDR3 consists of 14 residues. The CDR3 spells CASGRGDRGDEQFF. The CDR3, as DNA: TGTGCCAGCGGGAGAGGGGACAGGGGTGATGAGCAGTTCTTC.

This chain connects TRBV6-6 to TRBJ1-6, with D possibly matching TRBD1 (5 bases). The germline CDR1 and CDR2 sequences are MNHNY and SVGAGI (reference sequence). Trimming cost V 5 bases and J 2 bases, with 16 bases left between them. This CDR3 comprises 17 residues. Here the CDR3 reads CASSRSGIPPYNSPLHF. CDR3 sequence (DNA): TGTGCCAGCAGTCGTTCAGGGATTCCCCCCTATAATTCACCCCTCCACTTT.

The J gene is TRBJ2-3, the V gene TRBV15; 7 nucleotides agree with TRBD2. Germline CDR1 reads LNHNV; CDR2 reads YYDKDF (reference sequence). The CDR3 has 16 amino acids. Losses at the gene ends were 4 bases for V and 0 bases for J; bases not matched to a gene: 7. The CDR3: CATSNRLAASTDTQYF. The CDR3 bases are TGTGCCACCAGCAACCGACTAGCAGCCAGCACAGATACGCAGTATTTT. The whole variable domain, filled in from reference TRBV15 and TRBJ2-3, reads DAMVIQNPRYQVTQFGKPVTLSCSQTLNHNVMYWYQQKSSQAPKLLFHYYDKDFNNEADTPDNFQSRRPNTSFCFLDIRSPGLGDTAMYLCATSNRLAASTDTQYFGPGTRLTVL.